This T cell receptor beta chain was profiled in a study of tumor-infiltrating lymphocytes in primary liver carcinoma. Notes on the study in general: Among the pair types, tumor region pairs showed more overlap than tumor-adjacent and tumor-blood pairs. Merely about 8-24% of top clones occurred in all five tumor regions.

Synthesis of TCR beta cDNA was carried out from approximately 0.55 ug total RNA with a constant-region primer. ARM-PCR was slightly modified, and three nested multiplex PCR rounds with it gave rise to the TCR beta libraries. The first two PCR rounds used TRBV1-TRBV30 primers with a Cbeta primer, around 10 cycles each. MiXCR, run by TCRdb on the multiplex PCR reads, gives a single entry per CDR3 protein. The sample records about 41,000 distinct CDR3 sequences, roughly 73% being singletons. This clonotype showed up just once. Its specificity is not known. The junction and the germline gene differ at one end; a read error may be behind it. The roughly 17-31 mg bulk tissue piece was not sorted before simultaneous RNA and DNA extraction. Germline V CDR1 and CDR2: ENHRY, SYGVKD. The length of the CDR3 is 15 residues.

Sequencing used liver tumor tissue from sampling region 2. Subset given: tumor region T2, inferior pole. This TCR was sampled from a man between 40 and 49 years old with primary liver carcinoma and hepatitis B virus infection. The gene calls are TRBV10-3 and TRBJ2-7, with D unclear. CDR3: CAIRANRAENYEQYF. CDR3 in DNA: TGTGCCATCAGGGCGAATCGGGCAGAGAATTACGAACAGTACTTC.